The rows below give T cell receptor beta chains drawn from one sample of a study of OX40 agonist ivuxolimab in advanced cancers. Profiling relied on immunoSEQ multiplex PCR, and the TCRdb table lists in-frame clones only, not all of them. Here the sample spans about 40,000 clones, about 88% being singletons. The sample in question was CD4+ or CD8+ T cells sorted from blood, obtained in a trial of the OX40 agonist ivuxolimab. The origin of the receptors is an adult with an advanced solid tumor such as melanoma, head and neck, liver or kidney cancer. CDR3s include the opening cysteine and the closing phenylalanine or tryptophan. A D gene is named only where the DNA matches it firmly. Rows may omit the clone size; those that give it use once, few, many or a size class.

D gene,J gene,clone size,V gene,CDR3 protein,CDR3 DNA
.,TRBJ2-7,.,TRBV11-2,CASSFKGEGEQYF,TGTGCCAGCAGCTTCAAGGGTGAGGGCGAGCAGTACTTC
.,TRBJ1-6,.,TRBV5-4,CASSLGTVLHF,TGTGCCAGCAGCTTGGGGACGGTCCTCCACTTT
.,TRBJ1-3,.,TRBV6-1,CASSFRGRGNTIYF,TGTGCCAGCAGCTTCCGGGGAAGGGGAAACACCATATATTTT
.,TRBJ2-3,.,TRBV7-2,CASSSFRQWRTDTQYF,TGTGCCAGCAGCTCCTTCCGACAGTGGCGTACAGATACGCAGTATTTT
.,TRBJ1-6,.,TRBV18,CASSPEDRGTSPLHF,TGTGCCAGCTCACCTGAGGACAGAGGGACTTCACCCCTCCACTTT
.,TRBJ1-1,.,TRBV10-3,CAISDKGGTEAFF,TGTGCCATCAGTGATAAGGGCGGGACTGAAGCTTTCTTT
.,TRBJ1-2,.,TRBV6-5,CASSYSRNGNYGYTF,TGTGCCAGCAGTTACTCGAGAAACGGGAACTATGGCTACACCTTC
.,TRBJ2-3,once,TRBV4-1,CASSPHLFRGAFTDTQYF,TGCGCCAGCAGCCCCCATCTCTTCAGGGGGGCCTTCACAGATACGCAGTATTTT
.,TRBJ1-6,.,TRBV7-2,CASSSLRREGSPLHF,TGTGCCAGCAGCTCTCTCAGACGCGAGGGTTCACCCCTCCACTTT
TRBD1,TRBJ1-1,.,TRBV4-1,CASSQERDRLLTEAFF,TGCGCCAGCAGCCAAGAGAGGGACAGGCTGTTGACTGAAGCTTTCTTT
TRBD1,TRBJ1-2,.,TRBV6-4,CASSEDGTGVGDGYTF,TGTGCCAGCAGTGAGGATGGGACAGGGGTTGGAGATGGCTACACCTTC
TRBD2,TRBJ2-6,.,TRBV5-1,CASSAGAGANVLTF,TGCGCCAGCAGCGCGGGGGCTGGGGCCAACGTCCTGACTTTC
TRBD1,TRBJ2-6,.,TRBV6-5,CASTYSPDRGTVLTF,TGTGCCAGCACCTACTCCCCGGACAGGGGGACCGTCCTGACTTTC
.,TRBJ2-1,.,TRBV14,CASSQDWGEQFF,TGTGCCAGCAGCCAAGATTGGGGTGAGCAGTTCTTC
TRBD1,TRBJ1-2,.,TRBV7-8,CASSVGTAMYGYTF,TGTGCCAGCAGCGTCGGGACAGCGATGTATGGCTACACCTTC
.,TRBJ1-4,.,TRBV6-6,CASSVEGKLFF,TGTGCCAGCAGTGTCGAAGGGAAACTGTTTTTT
.,TRBJ2-3,.,TRBV19,CASSIGALYTDTQYF,TGTGCCAGTAGTATAGGTGCACTCTACACAGATACGCAGTATTTT
TRBD1,TRBJ2-3,.,TRBV18,CASSPRTGGTDTQYF,TGTGCCAGCTCACCAAGGACAGGGGGGACAGATACGCAGTATTTT
.,TRBJ1-5,.,TRBV6-6,CASSYKEGQPQHF,TGTGCCAGCAGTTACAAGGAGGGTCAGCCCCAGCATTTT
.,TRBJ1-2,once,TRBV30,CAWREWGTNYGYTF,TGTGCCTGGAGGGAGTGGGGTACAAACTATGGCTACACCTTC
.,TRBJ1-6,.,TRBV4-1,CASSQDLGGTYNSPLHF,TGCGCCAGCAGCCAAGATCTGGGGGGCACCTATAATTCACCCCTCCACTTT
.,TRBJ1-2,.,TRBV7-9,CASSSGELDGYTF,TGTGCCAGCAGCTCAGGGGAGTTGGATGGCTACACCTTC
.,TRBJ1-1,.,TRBV2,CASRTEANTEAFF,TGTGCCAGTAGAACAGAGGCGAACACTGAAGCTTTCTTT
TRBD1,TRBJ1-3,.,TRBV6-6,CASSLQGAVGNTIYF,TGTGCCAGCAGCCTACAGGGGGCGGTTGGAAACACCATATATTTT
.,TRBJ2-5,.,TRBV2,CASSRVETQYF,TGTGCCAGCAGCAGGGTAGAGACCCAGTACTTC
TRBD1,TRBJ1-3,.,TRBV7-6,CASRGRGTGNTIYF,TGTGCCAGCAGAGGTCGGGGGACAGGGAACACCATATATTTT